Each of the 20 T cell receptor beta chains below was sequenced from the same sample in a study of OX40 agonist ivuxolimab in advanced cancers. Profiled with immunoSEQ multiplex PCR; TCRdb holds only in-frame clones, not every one. The data contain around 83,000 clones, less than 85% of them seen just once; the ten biggest clones take up about 7%. This specimen consisted of CD4+ or CD8+ T cells sorted from blood, obtained in a trial of the OX40 agonist ivuxolimab. Receptor source: an adult with an advanced solid tumor such as melanoma, head and neck, liver or kidney cancer.

J is TRBJ1-5 and V is TRBV10-3, with D perhaps TRBD1 (6 bases). Germline V gene data show CDR1 as ENHRY and CDR2 as SYGVKD. This CDR3 is built from 14 residues. V was clipped by 8 bases and J by 4 bases, with 15 bases between them. The CDR3 bases are TGTGCCATCGGAAGTCAGGGGTCAAATCAGCCCCAGCATTTT. It encodes CAIGSQGSNQPQHF.

The chain links TRBV2 to TRBJ2-2; D might be TRBD1 (6 bases). The germline gives CDR1 SNHLY, CDR2 FYNNEI. The CDR3 is 15 residues long. Trimming removed 6 bases at V and 5 bases at J, with 16 bases between. In DNA, the CDR3 is TGTGCCAGCAGGCCCGGGTCTACAGGGACCGGGGAGCTGTTTTTT. It codes for CASRPGSTGTGELFF.

The CDR3 loop is CASSLAYQETQYF. DNA for the CDR3: TGCGCCAGCAGCTTGGCGTACCAAGAGACCCAGTACTTC. The V and J genes are TRBV5-1 and TRBJ2-5; no reliable D call. The CDR3 covers 13 residues. V was trimmed by 0 bases and J by 0 bases, leaving 3 bases between them. Germline V CDR1 and CDR2: SGHRS, YFSETQ.

The chain combines TRBV9 with TRBJ2-3; D is unclear. Trimming shortened V by 1 base and J by 0 bases, and 6 bases separated the two germline ends. The CDR3 runs 14 residues. The germline gives CDR1 SGDLS, CDR2 YYNGEE. The CDR3: CASSVSWSTDTQYF. CDR3 nucleotides: TGTGCCAGCAGCGTAAGTTGGAGCACAGATACGCAGTATTTT.

The table lists this clone with a few counts. The chain combines TRBV11-3 with TRBJ2-2, with a possible D match to TRBD1 (5 bases). This CDR3 is 15 amino acids long. Germline CDR1 reads SGHNT; CDR2 reads YENEEA. Trimming shortened V by 2 bases and J by 5 bases, and 12 bases separated the two germline ends. The CDR3 nucleotides read TGTGCCAGCAGCTTACTGGCAGGGAAGACCGGGGAGCTGTTTTTT. This gives the protein CASSLLAGKTGELFF.

This clone was seen only a few times. The gene calls are TRBV11-3 and TRBJ2-1, with 9 positions matching TRBD1. CDR1 and CDR2 from the germline V gene are SGHNT and YENEEA. V lost 0 bases, J lost 5 bases, and 11 bases stayed unmatched. This CDR3 has 18 amino acids. CDR3 protein: CASSLDQGGTGNHNEQFF. DNA for the CDR3: TGTGCCAGCAGCTTAGACCAAGGTGGGACAGGGAACCACAATGAGCAGTTCTTC.

The chain is built from TRBV21-1 and TRBJ2-3; the table's D call TRBD1 went unverified against the DNA. TRBV21-1 is listed as a pseudogene. The CDR3 runs to 12 residues. Written as DNA, the CDR3 is TGTGCCAGCAGCAGTGGGGGCGGTGGGCTGTATTTT. Protein sequence: CASSSGGGGLYF.

The chain couples TRBV7-3 to TRBJ1-1, with D tentatively TRBD1 (5 bases). The CDR3 is made up of 15 amino acids. V was trimmed by 5 bases and J by 1 base, leaving 14 bases between them. Germline V CDR1 and CDR2: SGHTA, FQGTGA. In DNA, the CDR3 is TGTGCCAGCAGCCCAAGGGGCGTGGGGAACACTGAAGCTTTCTTT. It yields the protein CASSPRGVGNTEAFF.

The chain has TRBV30 and TRBJ2-5; 9 positions match TRBD1. Germline V CDR1 and CDR2: GTSNPN, SVGIG (reference sequence). The CDR3 runs 15 residues. Unmatched junction bases numbered 5, after V lost 1 base and J lost 2 bases. DNA of the CDR3: TGTGCCTGGAGTGACGGACAGGGGAGACAAGAGACCCAGTACTTC. It yields the protein CAWSDGQGRQETQYF.

The chain recombines TRBV4-1 with TRBJ1-5, with D unclear. This CDR3 spans 15 amino acids. V was cut by 3 bases and J by 1 base, with 10 bases left in between. Germline V gene lookup returns CDR1 MGHRA and CDR2 YSYEKL. CDR3 region: CASSHSGLSNQPQHF. The CDR3 DNA reads TGCGCCAGCAGCCACTCGGGCCTCAGCAATCAGCCCCAGCATTTT.

This chain joins TRBV5-1 and TRBJ2-1; the D gene is possibly TRBD2 (5 bases). The CDR3 covers 14 residues. Trimming pared 0 bases from V and 5 bases from J, leaving 9 bases between. Germline CDR1 is SGHRS and CDR2 is YFSETQ. The CDR3 is CASSLERVNNEQFF. The CDR3 nucleotides read TGCGCCAGCAGCTTGGAGAGGGTCAACAATGAGCAGTTCTTC.

The rearrangement uses TRBV6-1 and TRBJ1-2; 9 nucleotides match TRBD1. Germline CDR1 and CDR2: MNHNS and SASEGT. This CDR3 is built from 15 residues. The V segment lost 4 bases and the J segment 2 bases; nucleotides outside the gene matches: 5. CDR3 region: CASSVGQGKNYGYTF. The CDR3 region has the DNA TGTGCCAGCAGTGTTGGACAGGGGAAGAACTATGGCTACACCTTC.

V gene TRBV19 combines with J gene TRBJ1-4; D remains unclear. This CDR3 spans 14 amino acids. The ends were cut back, 5 bases at V and 7 bases at J, with 14 bases in the middle. Germline assignment: CDR1 LNHDA and CDR2 SQIVND (reference sequence). The CDR3 region has the DNA TGTGCCAGTAGTCCCAGGTTAGAGGCTGAAAAACTGTTTTTT. It is translated as CASSPRLEAEKLFF. The complete variable domain, with remaining parts taken from reference TRBV19 and TRBJ1-4, reads DGGITQSPKYLFRKEGQNVTLSCEQNLNHDAMYWYRQDPGQGLRLIYYSQIVNDFQKGDIAEGYSVSREKKESFPLTVTSAQKNPTAFYLCASSPRLEAEKLFFGSGTQLSVL.

The chain uses TRBV6-5 and TRBJ1-2; D ambiguous. V was shortened by 2 bases and J by 4 bases, with 5 bases between the two germline ends. This CDR3 is built from 12 residues. Germline V lookup: CDR1 MNHEY, CDR2 SVGAGI. CDR3 loop: CASSYRFYGYTF. Written as DNA, the CDR3 is TGTGCCAGCAGTTACAGGTTCTATGGCTACACCTTC.

The rearrangement joins TRBV6-5 to TRBJ2-1, with D possibly called TRBD1 or TRBD2 (7 bases each). Germline CDR1 and CDR2: MNHEY and SVGAGI. With 0 bases removed from V and 7 bases from J, the gap between germline ends came to 13 bases. This CDR3 is 15 amino acids long. The CDR3 spells CASSYSYRGGNEQFF. As DNA, the CDR3 is TGTGCCAGCAGTTACTCTTACAGGGGAGGGAATGAGCAGTTCTTC.

This sequence joins TRBV7-2 and TRBJ2-3; D uncertain. The CDR3 is 14 residues long. Per germline, CDR1 SGHTA and CDR2 FQGNSA. Trimming stripped 2 bases from V and 2 bases from J, with 8 bases between. CDR3: CASSLPHPTDTQYF. The CDR3, as DNA: TGTGCCAGCAGCTTACCACATCCCACAGATACGCAGTATTTT.

This clone was counted at least ten times. The chain combines TRBV11-3 with TRBJ1-1, with TRBD1 identical over 8 bases. The CDR3 spans 14 residues. CDR1 and CDR2 (germline): SGHNT, YENEEA. V was clipped by 5 bases and J by 5 bases; unmatched bases: 7. CDR3 in amino acids: CASSPRTGRTEAFF. CDR3 coding DNA: TGTGCCAGCAGCCCCCGGACAGGGAGGACTGAAGCTTTCTTT.

This chain joins TRBV6-5 and TRBJ2-7; the match to TRBD2 covers 10 bases. The germline gives CDR1 MNHEY, CDR2 SVGAGI. The trim removed 4 bases at V and 3 bases at J, leaving 3 bases unmatched. The length of the CDR3 is 14 residues. The CDR3 loop reads CASSFSSGGYEQYF. The CDR3, as DNA: TGTGCCAGCAGTTTTTCTAGCGGGGGCTACGAGCAGTACTTC.

This clone was observed a single time. The gene calls are TRBV30 and TRBJ2-1, with D hard to call. The CDR3 runs 13 residues. Per the germline V gene, CDR1 is GTSNPN and CDR2 is SVGIG (reference sequence). The germline V and J ends were trimmed by 8 bases and 9 bases, with 20 bases remaining between them. The CDR3 region has the DNA TGTGCCAATCACCCAAGGACGTTAGGTGAGCAGTTCTTC. It encodes CANHPRTLGEQFF.

V gene TRBV19 combines with J gene TRBJ1-1; D is unclear. The germline CDR1 and CDR2 sequences are LNHDA and SQIVND (reference sequence). The V end lost 0 bases, the J end lost 7 bases, and 9 bases lay between the germline ends. The CDR3 sequence is 13 residues long. The chain's CDR3 is CASSIDLNFEAFF. The CDR3 nucleotides read TGTGCCAGTAGTATAGATCTGAATTTTGAAGCTTTCTTT.